This T cell receptor (beta chain) comes out of a study of blood T cells in healthy people across ages. The study, taken as a whole, reports: Roughly linear age-related decline in beta diversity appeared, significant by age 40.

Germline-derived CDR1 and CDR2 are DFQATT and SNEGSKA (reference sequence). CDR3 length equals 16 residues. V shed 2 bases and J shed 8 bases, with 24 bases lying between them. As to this clonotype: What it recognizes is unknown.

Primers used in a second PCR of about 7 to 12 cycles were a sample-barcoded 5' primer and a J-beta primer mix. One entry per CDR3 protein, called by TCRdb with MiXCR from the 5' RACE reads. The sample has around 1.7 million distinct CDR3 sequences, approximately 30% seen once; the top ten hold 7.7%. Material: blood. The chain has TRBV20-1 and TRBJ1-2; D may be TRBD1 (5 bases). This TCR was sampled from a woman aged 25 to 45 in good health. CDR3 nucleotides: TGCAGTGCTAGAACCCTCAATGAAAACGGGGGATACGGCTACACCTTC. It specifies CSARTLNENGGYGYTF.